These 4 T cell receptor beta chains originate from one sample sequenced in a study of shared clonotypes between healthy human individuals (dated by TCRdb to 2018 to 2020). The library was produced with the immunoSEQ multiplex PCR assay. This is the immuneACCESS table as TCRdb keeps it, with only in-frame sequences that have V and J called. A part of the clones is gone; compared with another copy, unresolved V genes explain less than half, and the rest is unexplained. In this sample the table shows under 1,100,000 clones, around 75% of which occur a single time. Together, the top ten hold about 1.5% of the sample. Source material: memory CD4+ T cells sorted from blood. The sample's cell subset or site label, in plain terms: CD45RA-negative fraction. The receptors stem from a man aged 18 to 30 in good health.

This clone was seen a few times. The V and J genes are TRBV30 and TRBJ1-2; TRBD1 matches 7 bases. Per the germline V gene, CDR1 is GTSNPN and CDR2 is SVGIG (reference sequence). This CDR3 is 12 amino acids long. V lost 4 bases to trimming and J lost 3 bases; unmatched junction nucleotides: 2. CDR3 sequence (DNA): TGTGCCTGGAATACAGGGGACTATGGCTACACCTTC. Amino acid sequence: CAWNTGDYGYTF.

The genes are TRBV27 and TRBJ1-1; D unclear. The CDR3 spans 12 residues. The germline V gene has CDR1 MNHEY and CDR2 SMNVEV (reference sequence). V was shortened by 5 bases and J by 7 bases, with 11 bases between the two germline ends. The CDR3 is CASSHELGEAFF. As DNA, the CDR3 is TGTGCCAGCAGTCACGAGTTGGGTGAAGCTTTCTTT.

This clone was observed at least ten times. The CDR3 here is CSVEAGTHFYEQYF. CDR3 bases: TGCAGCGTTGAAGCCGGGACACATTTTTACGAGCAGTACTTC. This chain links TRBV29-1 with TRBJ2-7; tentative D call: TRBD1 (6 bases). This CDR3 is built from 14 residues. CDR1 and CDR2 from the germline V gene are SQVTM and ANQGSEA. V lost 1 base to trimming and J lost 4 bases, with 14 bases between them.

This rearrangement joins TRBV5-1 to TRBJ1-3; TRBD1 might be the D (6 bases). V was clipped by 0 bases and J by 0 bases, with 10 bases between them. Germline V gene lookup returns CDR1 SGHRS and CDR2 YFSETQ. The CDR3 spans 16 residues. CDR3 sequence (DNA): TGCGCCAGCAGCTTGGGGACAGCAAGCTCTGGAAACACCATATATTTT. As protein: CASSLGTASSGNTIYF. Supplemented by reference TRBV5-1 and TRBJ1-3, the full variable domain reads KAGVTQTPRYLIKTRGQQVTLSCSPISGHRSVSWYQQTPGQGLQFLFEYFSETQRNKGNFPGRFSGRQFSNSRSEMNVSTLELGDSALYLCASSLGTASSGNTIYFGEGSWLTVV.